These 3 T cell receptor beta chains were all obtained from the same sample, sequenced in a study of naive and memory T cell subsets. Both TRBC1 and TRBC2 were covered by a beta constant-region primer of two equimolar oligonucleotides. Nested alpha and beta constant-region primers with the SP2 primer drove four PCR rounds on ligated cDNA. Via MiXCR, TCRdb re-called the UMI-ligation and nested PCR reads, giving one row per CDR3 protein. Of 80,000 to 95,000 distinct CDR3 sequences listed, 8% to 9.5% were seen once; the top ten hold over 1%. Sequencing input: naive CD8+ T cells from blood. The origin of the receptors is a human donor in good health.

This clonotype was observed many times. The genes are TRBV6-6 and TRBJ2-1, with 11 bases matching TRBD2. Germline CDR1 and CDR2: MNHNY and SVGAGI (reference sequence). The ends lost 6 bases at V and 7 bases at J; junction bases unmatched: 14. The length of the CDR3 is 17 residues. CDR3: CASSRYAVAGGPNEQFF. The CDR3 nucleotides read TGTGCCAGCAGCCGTTACGCGGTAGCGGGAGGGCCTAATGAGCAGTTCTTC.

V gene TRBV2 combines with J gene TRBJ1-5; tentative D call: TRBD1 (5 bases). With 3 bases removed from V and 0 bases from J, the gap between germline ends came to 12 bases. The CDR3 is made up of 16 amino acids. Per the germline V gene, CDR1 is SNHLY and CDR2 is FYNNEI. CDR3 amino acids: CASSEVRGYSNQPQHF. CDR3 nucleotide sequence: TGTGCCAGCAGTGAGGTAAGGGGCTATAGCAATCAGCCCCAGCATTTT.

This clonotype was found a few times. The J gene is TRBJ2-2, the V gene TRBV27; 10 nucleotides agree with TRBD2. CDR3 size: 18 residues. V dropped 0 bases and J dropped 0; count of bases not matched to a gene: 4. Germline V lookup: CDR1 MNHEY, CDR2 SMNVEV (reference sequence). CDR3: CASSLSMLAGANTGELFF. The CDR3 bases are TGTGCCAGCAGTTTATCGATGCTAGCGGGAGCGAACACCGGGGAGCTGTTTTTT.